This T cell receptor (beta chain) was recovered during a study of blood T cells in healthy people across ages. Together with a sample-barcoded 5' primer, a J-beta primer mix was included in a second PCR lasting about 6 to 11 cycles. TCRdb processed the 5' RACE reads anew with MiXCR; each CDR3 protein has one entry. The sample includes about 1,600,000 distinct CDR3 sequences, 42% of them seen just once. Only one count was recorded for this clonotype. Its antigen is not identified. Healthy individuals of Caucasian origin from Russia, aged about 6 to 95, served as donors. Whole-study findings and limits: The recorded TCR beta diversity per million T cells decreased in a roughly linear manner with age.

V dropped 3 bases and J dropped 7; count of bases not matched to a gene: 13. The CDR3 length is 15 residues. Germline CDR1 reads SGHNT; CDR2 reads YYREEE (reference sequence). The clonotype comes from a woman under 30 in good health. The chain recombines TRBV5-4 with TRBJ2-7; 7 bases line up with TRBD2. The sample was blood. CDR3 sequence (DNA): TGTGCCAGCAGCTGGGGGGGGACTTTTACCTGTGAGCAGTACTTC. It specifies CASSWGGTFTCEQYF.